This T cell receptor beta chain is from a study of blood T cells in healthy people across ages. Overall study findings and caveats: Long-lived donors carried more naive CD4+ cells and greater diversity than aged donors. Age advanced and TCR beta diversity per million T cells fell, roughly linearly.

Then a second PCR, running roughly 6 to 12 cycles, was carried out with a sample-barcoded 5' primer and a J-beta primer mix. Unique molecular identifiers of 12 random nucleotides labeled each cDNA. A single record per CDR3 protein comes from TCRdb applying MiXCR to the 5' RACE reads. The sample lists 1.5 million to 2 million distinct CDR3 sequences; 28% were seen once. For this clonotype: Its matching antigen is unknown.

CDR3 length: 16 residues. V was cut by 4 bases and J by 6 bases, with 19 bases left in between. In germline, CDR1 is SGHAT, CDR2 FQNNGV. Sequencing input: blood. V is TRBV11-2 and J is TRBJ2-1, with a weak D call TRBD2 (6 bases). The sequence was obtained from a woman aged 25 to 39 in good health. The CDR3 bases are TGTGCCAGCAGCTCGCGGCCGGGGATGGGAGGCAATGAGCAGTTCTTC. Encoded protein: CASSSRPGMGGNEQFF. Looking up the rest from reference TRBV11-2 and TRBJ2-1 gives the full variable domain: EAGVAQSPRYKIIEKRQSVAFWCNPISGHATLYWYQQILGQGPKLLIQFQNNGVVDDSQLPKDRFSAERLKGVDSTLKIQPAKLEDSAVYLCASSSRPGMGGNEQFFGPGTRLTVL.